Following are 5 T cell receptor beta chains from one sample sequenced in a study of OX40 agonist ivuxolimab in advanced cancers. Here immunoSEQ multiplex PCR was the method, and the copy in TCRdb shows in-frame clones only, minus some. The table includes some 66,000 clones, around four fifths detected once. The material sequenced was CD4+ or CD8+ T cells sorted from blood, taken in a trial of the OX40 agonist ivuxolimab. These receptors were taken from an adult with an advanced solid tumor such as melanoma, head and neck, liver or kidney cancer.

The chain employs TRBV11-2 and TRBJ2-3; either TRBD1 or TRBD2 may fit D (5 bases each). Trimming left V 3 bases short and J 1 base short, with 8 bases between. The CDR3 spans 14 residues. Germline loops: CDR1 SGHAT, CDR2 FQNNGV. CDR3 sequence reads: CASSFRDGTDTQYF. CDR3 nucleotide sequence: TGTGCCAGCAGCTTCCGGGACGGCACAGATACGCAGTATTTT.

This clone was seen just once. The V gene is TRBV2, the J gene TRBJ1-2; no clear D. The CDR3 spans 13 residues. Per germline, CDR1 SNHLY and CDR2 FYNNEI. The V and J ends lost 6 bases and 6 bases respectively, with 14 bases between them. In DNA, the CDR3 is TGTGCCAGCAGCGAGACAAGGGCCGATGGCTACACCTTC. Its protein product is CASSETRADGYTF.

J is TRBJ1-2 and V is TRBV6-1, with 12 bases fitting TRBD1. After removal of 1 base from V and 13 bases from J, the junction contained 4 bases not matched to a gene. The CDR3 is 13 residues long. The germline V gene encodes CDR1 MNHNS and CDR2 SASEGT. CDR3 sequence (DNA): TGTGCCAGCAGTGAAGTAGGGGACAGGGGGCCCACCTTC. The encoded protein is CASSEVGDRGPTF.

The chain couples TRBV5-4 to TRBJ1-1; no reliable D call. V lost 1 base and J 6 bases, leaving 16 bases between the germline ends. Looked up from germline, CDR1 is SGHNT and CDR2 is YYREEE (reference sequence). CDR3 length: 15 residues. The CDR3 coding sequence is TGTGCCAGCAGCTTGCTTGGGTTTAAGGGCCCTGAAGCTTTCTTT. This codes for CASSLLGFKGPEAFF.

V gene TRBV13 combines with J gene TRBJ2-5, with 7 bases lining up with TRBD1. Germline V gene data show CDR1 as PRHDT and CDR2 as FYEKMQ (reference sequence). The junction had 4 bases not matched to a gene; V was cut back by 4 bases and J by 5 bases. The CDR3 has 13 amino acids. This CDR3 is CASSSGGWETQYF. The CDR3 DNA follows: TGTGCCAGCAGCTCAGGGGGTTGGGAGACCCAGTACTTC.